The subject of this entry is one T cell receptor (beta chain). Its antigen is still unknown. Per-nucleotide qualities are absent, and no much larger clonotype sits a single base away. The immunoSEQ Assay, a bias-controlled multiplex PCR, was used to amplify TCRbeta CDR3 regions from genomic DNA. The published analysis was carried out like this. Nucleated cell counts per sample were estimated from amplification of reference gene primers within the assay. To quantify the absolute abundance of each unique TCRbeta CDR3 rearrangement, sequence reads were collapsed and filtered. Productive Simpson clonality was computed per sample as the square root of Simpson's diversity index over productive rearrangements. TCRdb took this table from immuneACCESS and kept in-frame rearrangements with V and J called. Such tables lack part of the clones; where checked against another copy, unresolved V genes explain under half of the gap, and the rest is unexplained. V, J and clone size derive from that table, while D and trimming were established from the DNA sequence. The sample table records about 140,000 clones; roughly four fifths of these occur just once. 1.5% to 2% of the sample lies in the top ten.

The data derive from a study of blood T cell repertoires in COVID-19 (dated by TCRdb to about 2020). Describing the broader study: Samples covering the acute and convalescent phases of COVID-19 were provided by collaborators in the United States, Italy and Spain. The sample metadata nearly always contained a de-identified subject ID, COVID-19 status, age in years and sex. Samples came from the ongoing ImmuneRACE study (first 160 participants) plus 1,254 subjects from 6 global collaborators. HLA class I and class II types, where available, came from metadata supplied by the sample provider rather than from assay-based typing. The material from the prospective study consisted of cDNA or gDNA derived from T cells, B-cell-depleted T cells, or PBMCs. Subjects who had been exposed to COVID-19, were actively infected with it, or had recovered from it provided the deeply sampled blood TCRbeta repertoires that made up the dataset. The repertoires were released in a freely available public database intended as a resource for research on the immune response to SARS-CoV-2.

Overall study outcomes, separate from this receptor: How much clinical and demographic metadata was included differed by source and by participant, and the metadata was provided uncurated.

In the prospective study, participants were about 18 to 95 years old, resided in fewer than 25 geographic areas of the United States, and were enrolled through a virtual design. Cohort assignment in the prospective study relied on participant-reported clinical history from a screening survey and a study questionnaire. Exposed participants had been in contact, within 2 weeks of entering the study, with a person who had a PCR-confirmed or clinician-diagnosed case of COVID-19. In the prospective study, whole blood, serum and a nasopharyngeal or oropharyngeal swab were collected from each participant by mobile phlebotomists. Participants in the prospective study had the option to provide additional blood draws and questionnaires over a roughly two-month period. Blood samples from the prospective study were shipped frozen or at room temperature prior to DNA extraction. The CDR3 holds 17 amino acids from the cysteine to the phenylalanine. Only the CDR3 DNA is retained, 51 bases long and in frame from the first base. CDR1 and CDR2, per the germline V gene, are ENHRY and SYGVKD. Unmatched junction bases come to 8, with V trimmed by 4 bases and J by 1 base.

This sequence originates from a young woman who had been exposed to COVID-19. The chain was built from TRBV10-3 and TRBJ2-3; 10 nucleotides in the junction match TRBD2. Sequenced: PBMCs or T cells enriched from blood (not recorded which). The bases read TGTGCCATCAGTGCCACAATAGCGGGAGGTGGCACAGATACGCAGTATTTT. Translated, this gives CAISATIAGGGTDTQYF.